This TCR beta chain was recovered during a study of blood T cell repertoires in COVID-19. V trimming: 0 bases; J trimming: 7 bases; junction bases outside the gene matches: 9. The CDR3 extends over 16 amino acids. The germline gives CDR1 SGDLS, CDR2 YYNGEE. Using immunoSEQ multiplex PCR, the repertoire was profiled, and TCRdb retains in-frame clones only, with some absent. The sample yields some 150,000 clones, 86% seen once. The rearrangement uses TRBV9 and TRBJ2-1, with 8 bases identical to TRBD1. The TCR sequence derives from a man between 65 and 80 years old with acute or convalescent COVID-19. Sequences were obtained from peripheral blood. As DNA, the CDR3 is TGTGCCAGCAGCGTAGCTGGCCAGGGGGCGCGGAATGAGCAGTTCTTC. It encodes CASSVAGQGARNEQFF.